These 25 T cell receptor beta chains were all obtained from the same sample, sequenced in a study of technical replicates of blood from several donors. The assay was immunoSEQ multiplex PCR, and TCRdb's table has in-frame clones only and misses some. The sample carries about 97,000 clones, around 96% recorded once. Input material: T cells isolated from PBMCs. The receptors stem from a human donor in good health.

The V call is TRBV4-2, the J call TRBJ2-5; D unresolved. Germline V lookup: CDR1 LGHNA, CDR2 YNFKEQ. V gave up 4 bases and J gave up 5 bases, with 11 bases separating them. This CDR3 region has 13 residues. The CDR3 reads CASSLRLGETQYF. In DNA form, the CDR3 reads TGTGCCAGCAGCCTCCGACTTGGGGAGACCCAGTACTTC.

This rearrangement joins TRBV4-3 to TRBJ2-1; tentative D call: TRBD1 (6 bases). Germline V gene sequence: CDR1 LGHNA, CDR2 YSLEER. V lost 1 base, J lost 3 bases, and 13 bases lay in between. The CDR3 contains 16 residues. Written as DNA, the CDR3 is TGCGCCAGCAGCCAAGGAACTGGGGGCAGCTACAATGAGCAGTTCTTC. Translation gives CASSQGTGGSYNEQFF.

J is TRBJ2-5 and V is TRBV13; D not certain. The germline gives CDR1 PRHDT, CDR2 FYEKMQ (reference sequence). V was cut by 3 bases and J by 5 bases, with 10 bases left in between. This CDR3 has 13 amino acids. The CDR3 bases are TGTGCCAGCAGCTTCGTTAGCTCGGAGACCCAGTACTTC. Encoded protein: CASSFVSSETQYF.

The chain couples TRBV9 to TRBJ2-7; possibly TRBD1 for D (6 bases). Germline CDR1 SGDLS, CDR2 YYNGEE. CDR3 length: 13 amino acids. V was pared by 4 bases and J by 3 bases, with 11 bases between. CDR3 in DNA: TGTGCCAGCAGCAGGGGGTCCAGCTACGAGCAGTACTTC. The encoded protein is CASSRGSSYEQYF. The variable domain in full, completed from reference TRBV9 and TRBJ2-7, reads DSGVTQTPKHLITATGQRVTLRCSPRSGDLSVYWYQQSLDQGLQFLIQYYNGEERAKGNILERFSAQQFPDLHSELNLSSLELGDSALYFCASSRGSSYEQYFGPGTRLTVT.

The CDR3 spells CATSDGSRETQYF. CDR3 sequence (DNA): TGTGCCACGTCCGATGGGAGCCGGGAGACCCAGTACTTC. The chain carries TRBV19 and TRBJ2-5; a weak D match, TRBD2 (5 bases). Trimming cost V 10 bases and J 5 bases, with 17 bases left between them. The germline V gene has CDR1 LNHDA and CDR2 SQIVND (reference sequence). CDR3 length equals 13 residues.

The rearrangement uses TRBV5-1 and TRBJ2-3; 12 nucleotides align to TRBD1. There are 17 residues in the CDR3. The ends lost 4 bases at V and 4 bases at J; junction bases unmatched: 10. Germline values: CDR1 SGHRS, CDR2 YFSETQ. The CDR3 DNA reads as TGCGCCAGCAGCCCTAGGGACAGGGGGCATTGGGCAGATACGCAGTATTTT. Translating it yields CASSPRDRGHWADTQYF.

The chain has TRBV28 and TRBJ2-3; D is possibly TRBD2 (7 bases). CDR1 is MDHEN and CDR2 is SYDVKM in the germline V gene. V was shortened by 5 bases and J by 4 bases, with 19 bases between the two germline ends. This CDR3 comprises 16 residues. This CDR3 is CASSPSGAGEADTQYF. The CDR3 region has the DNA TGTGCCAGCAGTCCCTCAGGGGCGGGAGAGGCAGATACGCAGTATTTT. The complete variable domain, with remaining parts taken from reference TRBV28 and TRBJ2-3, reads DVKVTQSSRYLVKRTGEKVFLECVQDMDHENMFWYRQDPGLGLRLIYFSYDVKMKEKGDIPEGYSVSREKKERFSLILESASTNQTSMYLCASSPSGAGEADTQYFGPGTRLTVL.

CDR3 in DNA: TGCGCCAGCAGCTTGGCTGGACAGGGGACCTACGAGCAGTACTTC. This sequence encodes CASSLAGQGTYEQYF. The chain links TRBV5-1 to TRBJ2-7; 9 bases match TRBD1. Trimming removed 0 bases from V and 2 bases from J; junction bases left unmatched: 3. Germline-derived CDR1 and CDR2 are SGHRS and YFSETQ. The CDR3 length is 15 residues.

The chain combines TRBV11-2 with TRBJ1-2; no clear D gene. The length of the CDR3 is 14 residues. In germline, CDR1 is SGHAT, CDR2 FQNNGV. The V gene lost 5 bases and the J gene lost 5 bases, with 15 bases spanning the gap. CDR3 in DNA: TGTGCCAGCAGCCCCTTCTCAGGCCCGTATGGCTACACCTTC. The encoded protein is CASSPFSGPYGYTF. The full variable domain, rest sourced from reference TRBV11-2 and TRBJ1-2, is EAGVAQSPRYKIIEKRQSVAFWCNPISGHATLYWYQQILGQGPKLLIQFQNNGVVDDSQLPKDRFSAERLKGVDSTLKIQPAKLEDSAVYLCASSPFSGPYGYTFGSGTRLTVV.

The CDR3 region is CATSRARGGAKGSYEQYF. The CDR3 region has the DNA TGTGCCACCAGCAGAGCAAGAGGGGGGGCTAAAGGGTCCTACGAGCAGTACTTC. The chain uses TRBV15 and TRBJ2-7; tentatively, D is TRBD2 (7 bases). Trimming cost V 1 base and J 1 base, with 20 bases left between them. Germline assignment: CDR1 LNHNV and CDR2 YYDKDF (reference sequence). The CDR3 length is 18 residues.

This clone was recorded once. The gene calls are TRBV29-1 and TRBJ1-5; D unclear. The CDR3 extends over 13 amino acids. CDR1 and CDR2 from the germline V gene are SQVTM and ANQGSEA. Between the trimmed V and J ends, which lost 4 bases and 0 bases, there was a span of 7 bases. The CDR3 nucleotides are TGCAGCGTTGGAAGGAGTAGCAATCAGCCCCAGCATTTT. Protein: CSVGRSSNQPQHF.

The chain has TRBV6-6 and TRBJ1-2; 8 bases line up with TRBD1. The CDR3 covers 14 residues. The J segment lost 5 bases and the V segment lost 6 bases, leaving 8 bases of the junction unmatched. Germline-derived CDR1 and CDR2 are MNHNY and SVGAGI (reference sequence). The CDR3, as DNA: TGTGCCAGCAGACCAGGGGGCTGGGGGTATGGCTACACCTTC. It translates to CASRPGGWGYGYTF.

The chain employs TRBV6-5 and TRBJ2-1; 7 nucleotides agree with TRBD1. CDR3 length: 13 residues. Trimming cost V 4 bases and J 8 bases; bases outside gene matches: 5. Germline lookup yields CDR1 MNHEY and CDR2 SVGAGI. The CDR3 bases are TGTGCCAGCAGTTTTACAGGGGCCGATGAGCAGTTCTTC. It specifies CASSFTGADEQFF.

V and J are TRBV29-1 and TRBJ2-7, with D maybe TRBD2 (6 bases). Germline CDR1 reads SQVTM; CDR2 reads ANQGSEA. This CDR3 has 13 amino acids. Trimming took off 6 bases at V and 0 bases at J, with 12 bases between the two ends. CDR3 sequence reads: CSVLAASSYEQYF. In DNA, the CDR3 is TGCAGCGTGTTAGCGGCTAGCTCCTACGAGCAGTACTTC.

The chain employs TRBV28 and TRBJ1-2, with D perhaps TRBD1 (6 bases). Germline CDR1 is MDHEN and CDR2 is SYDVKM. V lost 6 bases and J lost 4, with 12 bases in between. This CDR3 comprises 13 residues. This chain's CDR3 is CASSSDSIYGYTF. The CDR3 DNA reads as TGTGCCAGCAGCTCGGACAGTATCTATGGCTACACCTTC.

The V call is TRBV18, the J call TRBJ1-4, with 9 bases matching TRBD1. This CDR3 has 13 amino acids. V shed 0 bases, J shed 14 bases, and the junction held 4 bases outside the gene matches. The germline V gene has CDR1 KGHSH and CDR2 LQKENI. CDR3: CASSPPGTGTLFF. CDR3 bases: TGTGCCAGCTCACCACCCGGGACAGGGACGCTGTTTTTT.

V is TRBV5-1 and J is TRBJ2-6, with D perhaps TRBD2 (6 bases). The CDR3 totals 18 residues. Germline assignment: CDR1 SGHRS and CDR2 YFSETQ. V shed 4 bases and J shed 0 bases, with 17 bases lying between them. The CDR3 coding sequence is TGCGCCAGCAGCGGAGCAGGACTAACTATCTCTGGGGCCAACGTCCTGACTTTC. Translating it yields CASSGAGLTISGANVLTF.

The CDR3: CASSYKNGAEAFF. The CDR3 coding sequence is TGTGCCAGCAGTTACAAGAACGGGGCTGAAGCTTTCTTT. The chain uses TRBV6-5 and TRBJ1-1; D not certain. The germline CDR1 and CDR2 sequences are MNHEY and SVGAGI. V dropped 2 bases and J dropped 6 bases, with 10 bases sitting between them. This CDR3 has 13 residues.

The rearrangement links TRBV12-5 to TRBJ2-3, with TRBD2 matching over 12 bases. J gave up 1 base and V 6 bases, and 5 bases lay outside the gene matches. There are 16 residues in the CDR3. CDR1 and CDR2 (germline): LGHNT, FRNRAP. The CDR3 DNA follows: TGTGCTAGTGGGACTAGCGGGAGTGTAGGCACAGATACGCAGTATTTT. This gives the protein CASGTSGSVGTDTQYF.

The chain carries TRBV28 and TRBJ2-7; weak D call: TRBD2 (6 bases). The ends were cut back, 8 bases at V and 5 bases at J, with 19 bases in the middle. The germline V gene encodes CDR1 MDHEN and CDR2 SYDVKM. The CDR3 sequence is 14 residues long. In DNA, the CDR3 is TGTGCCAGCCACACAGGAGGGCCTTATGACGAGCAGTACTTC. The encoded protein is CASHTGGPYDEQYF.

The chain uses TRBV20-1 and TRBJ1-1, with D unclear. The CDR3 extends over 10 amino acids. The V gene lost 8 bases and the J gene lost 4 bases, with 8 bases spanning the gap. CDR1 DFQATT and CDR2 SNEGSKA come from the germline V gene (reference sequence). The CDR3 DNA sequence: TGCAGTCCTTACGGCACTGAAGCTTTCTTT. It is translated as CSPYGTEAFF.

The V call is TRBV10-2, the J call TRBJ1-4; no clear D gene. The V end lost 0 bases, the J end lost 6 bases, and 8 bases lay between the germline ends. The CDR3 spans 14 residues. CDR1 and CDR2 (germline): WSHSY, SAAADI. CDR3 sequence (DNA): TGCGCCAGCAGTGAGTCTGGCAGCGATGAAAAACTGTTTTTT. It encodes CASSESGSDEKLFF.

V usage is TRBV4-2 and J usage is TRBJ1-5; D is unresolved. Trimming cost V 0 bases and J 2 bases, with 14 bases left between them. CDR3 length: 17 residues. CDR1 and CDR2 from the germline V gene are LGHNA and YNFKEQ. The CDR3 spells CASSQEGRPWGNQPQHF. The CDR3 DNA reads TGTGCCAGCAGCCAAGAGGGCAGGCCTTGGGGCAATCAGCCCCAGCATTTT.

This sequence joins TRBV11-3 and TRBJ2-2; D may be TRBD2 (6 bases). This CDR3 is built from 14 residues. Trimming removed 0 bases at V and 5 bases at J, with 7 bases between. CDR1 and CDR2 (germline): SGHNT, YENEEA. This CDR3 is CASSLEGGTGELFF. For the CDR3, the DNA is TGTGCCAGCAGCTTAGAGGGGGGTACCGGGGAGCTGTTTTTT.

This clone was recorded once. The gene calls are TRBV2 and TRBJ2-7, with TRBD2 identical over 7 bases. The CDR3 contains 15 residues. In germline, CDR1 is SNHLY, CDR2 FYNNEI. J gave up 3 bases and V 5 bases, and 10 bases lay outside the gene matches. In DNA form, the CDR3 reads TGTGCCAGCAGTCCCCCCGGCGGGAGTTTCTACGAGCAGTACTTC. Translating gives CASSPPGGSFYEQYF.